This T cell receptor (beta chain) originates from a study of T cell responses to AZD1222 COVID-19 vaccine. Study-wide results and caveats: Repertoire collection took place solely once the T cell response had peaked. Spike was spanned by vaccine-associated CD4 TCRs, which were dominant at 160-218 and 743-854. There were mostly white British donors and more females than males, and clonal diversity was possibly underestimated. Rises in breadth and depth of Spike-specific TCRs came after two AZD1222 doses.

The CDR3 has 12 residues. With regard to this clone: Its antigen is as yet unknown.

Assay: immunoSEQ multiplex PCR; the TCRdb copy retains only in-frame clones and omits some. The sample records under 30,000 clones, around 92% being singletons. The chain couples TRBV1 to TRBJ2-3. TRBV1 counts as a pseudogene. This TCR came from an adult who received the AZD1222 COVID-19 vaccine. The source material was peripheral blood, sampled 28 days after the second AZD1222 dose. The DNA of the CDR3 is TGCACCAGCAGCTCCACCATCGATACGCAGTATTTT. This translates into CTSSSTIDTQYF.